This T cell receptor (beta chain) is from a study of shared clonotypes between healthy human individuals (dated by TCRdb to 2020 to 2022). About the study as a whole: The cohort included a few men and two women between 18 and 49 years of age. Between about 0.85 and 10 billion PBMCs per donor were obtained by leukapheresis. Blood TCR repertoires of four to six healthy adults were deeply sequenced to estimate repertoire size and the extent of clonotype sharing between individuals. For each donor, three plates each were used for CD4 naive and CD4 memory, two plates were used for CD8 naive, and one plate was used for CD8 memory. Different laboratories and diverse techniques were used to prepare libraries and sequence TCR repertoires, to increase sequencing depth and limit assay-specific biases. The paper as a whole reports these results and caveats: Because the study included a small number of donors, the genetic and exposure-history diversity represented was limited. Sharing across a handful of donors was observed for about 5% of naive CD4, 3% to 4% of naive CD8, about 2.3% of memory CD4, and roughly 0.43% of memory CD8 clonotypes. Rarefaction of sorted-subset datasets indicated incomplete sequencing despite the large sequencing depth. Naive subsets generally had larger estimated clonotype richness than memory subsets. Higher generation probabilities were observed for clonotypes shared by all four sorted-subset donors than for non-shared clonotypes. Only blood was sampled, and tissue TCR repertoires likely differ from those in blood. Based on pairwise subsampling, the degree of clonotype sharing among donors was expected to be affected by sequencing depth.

The donors were healthy, HIV-negative adults with no recently reported acute infections or vaccinations. Every donor was a Caucasian adult residing in Nashville, Tennessee, USA. Magnetic negative selection was used to enrich CD4+ T cells, after which naive cells were positively selected on CD45RA and the negative fraction became the memory subset. Blood was collected by leukapheresis, and PBMCs were isolated by Ficoll-Histopaque density gradient centrifugation and then cryopreserved in liquid nitrogen vapor phase. Purity and quantity of every magnetically sorted T cell population were checked by analytical flow cytometry. From each sorted fraction, genomic DNA was isolated and quantified by UV absorbance on a Nanodrop 2000c. Using the deep immunoSEQ assay, TCR CDR3 regions were amplified from genomic DNA by multiplex PCR. For each cell subset, the extracted genomic DNA was distributed evenly across all wells of several immunoSEQ 96-well plates, and each plate served as one replicate. Each replicate PCR for sorted subsets received around 200 ng genomic DNA, equal to roughly 30,000 T cell genomes. Purified libraries were quantified with a Qubit 3.0 fluorometer, sized on a Bioanalyzer 2100, and re-quantified with the KAPA Library Quantification kit. A separate single-read 150-cycle Illumina NextSeq 550 flow cell was used to sequence each immunoSEQ 96-well plate. Per the authors' processing: Because the immunoSEQ output held only junctional sequences and lacked quality scores, the filtering could not match the filtering applied to full-length reads. Sequences were annotated with PyIR, a Python wrapper for IgBLAST v1.9, using IMGT germline references to assign V/J genes and CDR3. Reads were filtered out if the reads had weak V/J assignments (E-value above 1e-6), no CDR3, stop codons, out-of-frame junctions, or ambiguous translated residues. V3J clonotypes were defined as sequences sharing an identical inferred V gene, J gene, and CDR3 amino acid sequence. Percentage overlap between repertoires was calculated by dividing the number of shared unique clonotypes by the size of the smaller repertoire. Richness of each repertoire was evaluated using RTK rarefaction, the Chao1 estimator, and Recon v2.1 estimates of unobserved clonotypes. OLGA was used to compute generation probabilities for all TCRbeta clonotypes that the gDNA method yielded from a few donors. This is the immuneACCESS table as TCRdb keeps it, with only in-frame sequences that have V and J called. A part of the clones is gone; compared with another copy, unresolved V genes explain less than half, and the rest is unexplained. For V, J and clone size, that table is used; D and trimming come from the DNA. This sample lists hundreds of thousands of clones; around 73% were detected once. The ten top clones hold 1.5% to 2% of the sample.

A few counts support this clone. Its specific antigen is unknown. No base quality values were provided; no much bigger clone lies one nucleotide off. The V and J ends are trimmed by 1 base and 9 bases, leaving 12 bases between them. CDR1 GTSNPN and CDR2 SVGIG are derived from the germline V gene (reference sequence). From its cysteine to its phenylalanine, the CDR3 spans 12 amino acids. Kept here is only the CDR3 DNA, which spans 36 bases and is read in frame from base 1. The source of this sequence is a woman younger than 45 in good health. The chain is assembled from TRBV30 and TRBJ1-1, and perhaps TRBD1 as D gene, on 5 matching bases. The specimen was memory CD4+ T cells sorted from blood. The cell subset or site tag for this specimen amounts to: CD45RA-negative fraction. The sequenced DNA is TGTGCCTGGAGTGCCCAAGCAGGGAAAGCTTTCTTT. This codes for CAWSAQAGKAFF. Reference TRBV30 and TRBJ1-1 proteins supply the regions before and after the CDR3; the full variable domain is: SQTIHQWPATLVQPVGSPLSLECTVEGTSNPNLYWYRQAAGRGLQLLFYSVGIGQISSEVPQNLSASRPQDRQFILSSKKLLLSDSGFYLCAWSAQAGKAFFGQGTRLTVV.